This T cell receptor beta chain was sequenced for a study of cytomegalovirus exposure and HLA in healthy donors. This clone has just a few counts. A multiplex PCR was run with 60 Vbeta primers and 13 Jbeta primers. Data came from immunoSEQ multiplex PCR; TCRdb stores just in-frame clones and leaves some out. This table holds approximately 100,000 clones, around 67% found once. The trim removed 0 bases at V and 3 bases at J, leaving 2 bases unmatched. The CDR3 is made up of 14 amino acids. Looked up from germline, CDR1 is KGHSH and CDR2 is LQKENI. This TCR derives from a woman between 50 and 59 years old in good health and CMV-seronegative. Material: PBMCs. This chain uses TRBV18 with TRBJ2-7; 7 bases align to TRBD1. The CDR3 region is CASSPPPGGYEQYF. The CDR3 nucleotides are TGTGCCAGCTCACCACCGCCAGGGGGCTACGAGCAGTACTTC.